This entry lists 9 T cell receptor beta chains sequenced from one sample in a study of T cell repertoires in cytomegalovirus infection. TCRdb fed the reads into MiXCR, producing one record per CDR3 protein. The repertoire holds more than 85,000 distinct CDR3 sequences, about 15% seen once, with approximately 8% in the top ten. The sample consisted of PBMCs. The receptors stem from a human donor in good health (CMV status not recorded). Some clones in this sample may be carry-over from other donors' samples.

This clonotype occurred a few times. CDR3 residues: CSARRFLNTEAFF. CDR3 nucleotide sequence: TGCAGTGCTAGGCGGTTCTTGAACACTGAAGCTTTCTTT. The V call is TRBV20-1, the J call TRBJ1-1; D is unresolved. The V and J ends lost 3 bases and 0 bases respectively, with 8 bases between them. Germline CDR1 reads DFQATT; CDR2 reads SNEGSKA (reference sequence). This CDR3 has 13 residues.

This clonotype occurred many times. V and J are TRBV5-5 and TRBJ1-1; no firm D call. V lost 1 base to trimming and J lost 1 base, with 11 bases between them. CDR3 length: 15 amino acids. Per the germline V gene, CDR1 is SGHKS and CDR2 is YYEKEE (reference sequence). CDR3: CASSLIGRGNTEAFF. DNA for the CDR3: TGTGCCAGCAGCTTGATAGGACGGGGGAACACTGAAGCTTTCTTT.

This clonotype was seen only a few times. The chain combines TRBV2 with TRBJ1-1, with a tentative D call TRBD1 (5 bases). The germline V gene has CDR1 SNHLY and CDR2 FYNNEI. V lost 7 bases to trimming and J lost 3 bases, with 15 bases between them. This CDR3 is 14 amino acids long. In DNA, the CDR3 is TGTGCCAGCATACAATACCTGGGGGACACTGAAGCTTTCTTT. It encodes CASIQYLGDTEAFF.

In DNA, the CDR3 is TGTGCCAGCAGCTTAGGACGGATCGATAGCAATCAGCCCCAGCATTTT. Translated, it gives CASSLGRIDSNQPQHF. The chain combines TRBV7-9 with TRBJ1-5, with unresolved D. Trimming removed 1 base from V and 0 bases from J, with 10 bases in between. The CDR3 is 16 residues long. The germline V gene has CDR1 SEHNR and CDR2 FQNEAQ (reference sequence).

The V gene is TRBV19, the J gene TRBJ1-2; no firm D call. The CDR3 runs to 15 residues. CDR1 is LNHDA and CDR2 is SQIVND in the germline V gene (reference sequence). V was clipped by 3 bases and J by 4 bases, with 15 bases between them. This CDR3 reads CASSIRAAVVYGYTF. The DNA for the CDR3 is TGTGCCAGTAGTATCCGGGCAGCCGTCGTCTATGGCTACACCTTC.

The chain links TRBV19 to TRBJ2-5; D gene unclear. V gave up 10 bases and J gave up 1 base, with 13 bases separating them. The CDR3 loop spans 13 amino acids. CDR1 and CDR2 (germline): LNHDA, SQIVND (reference sequence). The chain's CDR3 is CATKFRTQETQYF. The CDR3 nucleotides are TGTGCCACCAAGTTCAGGACCCAAGAGACCCAGTACTTC.

Notes on this clonotype: This sequence may be a read error, since a much larger clone differs from it by one base. V usage is TRBV29-1 and J usage is TRBJ2-1; TRBD2 agrees at 9 bases. The CDR3 runs to 13 residues. Germline assignment: CDR1 SQVTM and CDR2 ANQGSEA. The DNA of the CDR3 is TGCAGCGTTAAGCGGGGGGCATACATTGAGCAGTTCTTC. This gives the protein CSVKRGAYIEQFF.

This clonotype has only a few counts. This chain uses TRBV5-1 with TRBJ2-7; perhaps TRBD1 as D (5 bases). This CDR3 contains 14 residues. The germline V and J ends were trimmed by 0 bases and 6 bases, with 13 bases remaining between them. Germline V gene data show CDR1 as SGHRS and CDR2 as YFSETQ. The CDR3 nucleotides are TGCGCCAGCAGCTTGGGAGTAGGGGTCGGCGAGCAGTACTTC. Encoded protein: CASSLGVGVGEQYF.

The sample holds a few counts of this clonotype. J is TRBJ2-2 and V is TRBV5-1; possibly TRBD1 or TRBD2 for D (5 bases each). The CDR3 has 15 residues. Looked up from germline, CDR1 is SGHRS and CDR2 is YFSETQ. The V end lost 1 base, the J end lost 6 bases, and 13 bases lay between the germline ends. This chain's CDR3 is CASSLSPVGAGELFF. The CDR3 nucleotides are TGCGCCAGCAGCTTGAGTCCCGTGGGGGCCGGGGAGCTGTTTTTT.